A single sample is the source of the 20 T cell receptor beta chains below, sequenced in a study of patients and donors after allogeneic stem cell transplantation. Using its own MiXCR run on the RT-PCR reads, TCRdb lists one record per CDR3 protein. This sample has 800,000 to 1,000,000 distinct CDR3 sequences, with over 15% found just once. The sequenced sample was blood, either unsorted or a sorted T cell fraction (not recorded which). These receptors all stem from a human donor who was either an allogeneic HSCT recipient or a stem cell or donor lymphocyte infusion donor (not recorded which). It is not recorded whose cells these are; they may come from a transplant donor.

This clonotype was observed a handful of times. The V call is TRBV2, the J call TRBJ1-2; D call uncertain. Trimming removed 1 base from V and 6 bases from J, with 9 bases in between. The length of the CDR3 is 13 residues. Germline V CDR1 and CDR2: SNHLY, FYNNEI. The DNA of the CDR3 is TGTGCCAGCAGTGAAGGATGGGATGATGGCTACACCTTC. It encodes CASSEGWDDGYTF. Looking up the rest from reference TRBV2 and TRBJ1-2 gives the full variable domain: EPEVTQTPSHQVTQMGQEVILRCVPISNHLYFYWYRQILGQKVEFLVSFYNNEISEKSEIFDDQFSVERPDGSNFTLKIRSTKLEDSAMYFCASSEGWDDGYTFGSGTRLTVV.

This clonotype showed up just a few times. The CDR3 DNA sequence: TGTGCCACCAGCAGGGCCCTGGGGCCGAATTACGAGCAGTACTTC. This codes for CATSRALGPNYEQYF. This chain joins TRBV15 and TRBJ2-7, with a weak D call TRBD1 (5 bases). V lost 3 bases to trimming and J lost 4 bases, with 16 bases between them. Germline V gives CDR1 LNHNV, CDR2 YYDKDF (reference sequence). The CDR3 loop spans 15 amino acids.

This clonotype occurred a few times. J is TRBJ2-3 and V is TRBV6-1; 13 bases fit TRBD2. Losses at the gene ends were 7 bases for V and 3 bases for J; bases not matched to a gene: 7. The V gene's germline CDR1 is MNHNS and CDR2 SASEGT. The CDR3 runs 16 residues. CDR3 DNA: TGTGCCAGCACCAAGGGGACTAGCGGGGAGACAGATACGCAGTATTTT. This codes for CASTKGTSGETDTQYF.

This CDR3 reads CASSFALAGPKGYNEQFF. The CDR3 DNA follows: TGTGCCAGCAGCTTCGCCCTAGCGGGACCGAAAGGCTACAATGAGCAGTTCTTC. The chain has TRBV27 and TRBJ2-1, with 9 bases fitting TRBD2. Trimming cost V 6 bases and J 3 bases; bases outside gene matches: 15. The CDR3 contains 18 residues. CDR1 and CDR2 from the germline V gene are MNHEY and SMNVEV (reference sequence).

In this sample, this clonotype turned up a few times. V gene TRBV6-1 combines with J gene TRBJ1-2; D remains ambiguous. CDR3 length equals 13 residues. Germline CDR1 and CDR2: MNHNS and SASEGT. V lost 1 base to trimming and J lost 4 bases, with 7 bases between them. The CDR3: CASSEGARYGYTF. The CDR3 DNA sequence: TGTGCCAGCAGTGAAGGAGCCCGCTATGGCTACACCTTC.

The rearrangement joins TRBV7-2 to TRBJ1-3; 10 bases align to TRBD1. This CDR3 region has 16 residues. The trim removed 8 bases at V and 4 bases at J, leaving 11 bases unmatched. Germline CDR1 is SGHTA and CDR2 is FQGNSA. Here the CDR3 DNA reads TGTGCCAGCGCCAGGGACAGGGGAAACCTGGGAAACACCATATATTTT. Encoded protein: CASARDRGNLGNTIYF.

V gene TRBV12-3 or TRBV12-4 combines with J gene TRBJ1-1, with a possible D match to TRBD1 (5 bases). V lost 4 bases and J 1 base, leaving 7 bases between the germline ends. This CDR3 has 13 amino acids. CDR3 loop: CASSWTPNTEAFF. The CDR3 DNA is TGTGCCAGCAGTTGGACACCGAACACTGAAGCTTTCTTT.

This clonotype was counted ten times or more. The rearrangement uses TRBV9 and TRBJ2-7, with D possibly TRBD1 on 6 matching bases. Germline V gives CDR1 SGDLS, CDR2 YYNGEE. The CDR3 length is 14 residues. The ends were cut back, 2 bases at V and 0 bases at J, with 9 bases in the middle. The CDR3 DNA sequence: TGTGCCAGCAGCGTTCGGGACACCTCCTACGAGCAGTACTTC. Protein product: CASSVRDTSYEQYF.

V usage is TRBV30 and J usage is TRBJ2-7, with a weak D call TRBD1 (6 bases). The CDR3 covers 15 residues. V was shortened by 0 bases and J by 1 base, with 13 bases between the two germline ends. CDR1 and CDR2 from the germline V gene are GTSNPN and SVGIG (reference sequence). CDR3 nucleotides: TGTGCCTGGAGTGTGTCCCATAGGGGGTCCTACGAGCAGTACTTC. Translating it yields CAWSVSHRGSYEQYF.

In this sample, this clonotype turned up a few times. The V call is TRBV7-2, the J call TRBJ2-4, with 13 bases matching TRBD2. Germline CDR1 and CDR2: SGHTA and FQGNSA. The CDR3 spans 16 residues. Germline trimming cut 5 bases from V and 5 bases from J; bases unmatched to any gene: 6. This chain's CDR3 is CASSRGLAGRENIQYF. The CDR3 DNA follows: TGTGCCAGCAGCAGGGGACTAGCGGGGAGGGAAAACATTCAGTACTTC.

This clonotype appeared a few times. The chain links TRBV4-3 to TRBJ1-1; TRBD1 aligns across 8 bases. Germline assignment: CDR1 LGHNA and CDR2 YSLEER. V lost 4 bases, J lost 3 bases, and 10 bases stayed unmatched. The CDR3 runs 16 residues. CDR3 DNA sequence: TGCGCCAGCAGCCCAGGACAGGGAGGGCTGGACACTGAAGCTTTCTTT. Its translation is CASSPGQGGLDTEAFF.

In this sample, this clonotype turned up many times. CDR3 sequence (DNA): TGTGCCAGCAGTTTCCCCGGGGAGCTGTTTTTT. It codes for CASSFPGELFF. V usage is TRBV12-3 or TRBV12-4 and J usage is TRBJ2-2, with D unclear. The CDR3 has 11 amino acids. Trimming took off 3 bases at V and 6 bases at J, with 2 bases between the two ends.

This clonotype was counted a few times. This rearrangement joins TRBV9 to TRBJ1-4; D uncertain. The V gene lost 10 bases and the J gene lost 4 bases, with 14 bases spanning the gap. This CDR3 has 13 residues. The germline V gene has CDR1 SGDLS and CDR2 YYNGEE. The CDR3 region is CASRNGNNEKLFF. The CDR3 region has the DNA TGTGCCTCTAGGAACGGGAATAATGAAAAACTGTTTTTT.

This clonotype has at least ten counts. DNA of the CDR3: TGTGCCAGCAGTTTTCAGGGAAGAGGTGGCTACACCTTC. Residues: CASSFQGRGGYTF. V and J are TRBV12-3 or TRBV12-4 and TRBJ1-2; the D gene is possibly TRBD1 (5 bases). The CDR3 loop spans 13 amino acids. Trimming cost V 3 bases and J 7 bases, with 12 bases left between them.

This clonotype was counted only a few times. The chain has TRBV2 and TRBJ1-1; TRBD1 agrees at 9 bases. This CDR3 spans 14 amino acids. Trimming took 5 bases from V and 6 from J; bases not matched to a gene: 7. Germline CDR1 reads SNHLY; CDR2 reads FYNNEI. For the CDR3, the DNA is TGTGCCAGCAGTCCCGGGACAGGGTTTTCTGAAGCTTTCTTT. The encoded protein is CASSPGTGFSEAFF.

The V call is TRBV5-1, the J call TRBJ2-2; tentatively, D is TRBD2 (5 bases). Germline V gene sequence: CDR1 SGHRS, CDR2 YFSETQ. The length of the CDR3 is 15 residues. V was shortened by 0 bases and J by 4 bases, with 10 bases between the two germline ends. The CDR3 region is CASSLEGGTTGELFF. The CDR3 nucleotides are TGCGCCAGCAGCTTGGAAGGAGGCACCACCGGGGAGCTGTTTTTT.

This clonotype came up a few times. V gene TRBV12-3 or TRBV12-4 combines with J gene TRBJ1-3, with D unclear. V was shortened by 11 bases and J by 4 bases, with 12 bases between the two germline ends. This CDR3 comprises 12 residues. DNA for the CDR3: TGTGCCCAGGAATCTTCAGGAAACACCATATATTTT. Residues: CAQESSGNTIYF.

The genes are TRBV5-1 and TRBJ1-1; D gene uncertain. The germline V gene has CDR1 SGHRS and CDR2 YFSETQ. This CDR3 has 14 residues. With 2 bases removed from V and 1 base from J, the gap between germline ends came to 9 bases. CDR3 DNA sequence: TGCGCCAGCAGCTTAACGGGGAAGAACACTGAAGCTTTCTTT. This sequence encodes CASSLTGKNTEAFF. The full variable domain, in which reference TRBV5-1 and TRBJ1-1 provide the parts outside the CDR3, is KAGVTQTPRYLIKTRGQQVTLSCSPISGHRSVSWYQQTPGQGLQFLFEYFSETQRNKGNFPGRFSGRQFSNSRSEMNVSTLELGDSALYLCASSLTGKNTEAFFGQGTRLTVV.

This clonotype was seen a few times. V usage is TRBV11-3 and J usage is TRBJ1-6, with 9 bases that match TRBD1. Germline CDR1 SGHNT, CDR2 YENEEA. The ends lost 0 bases at V and 9 bases at J; junction bases unmatched: 6. CDR3 length: 16 residues. CDR3 sequence (DNA): TGTGCCAGCAGCTTAGATGGTACAGGGGGCTCTTCACCCCTCCACTTT. As protein: CASSLDGTGGSSPLHF.

This clonotype was seen many times. This chain joins TRBV29-1 and TRBJ1-5, with a weak D call TRBD1 (5 bases). This CDR3 region has 12 residues. CDR1 and CDR2 (germline): SQVTM, ANQGSEA. V dropped 5 bases and J dropped 4 bases, with 9 bases sitting between them. The CDR3 here is CSVKDTNQPQHF. The CDR3 DNA follows: TGCAGCGTTAAGGACACTAATCAGCCCCAGCATTTT. Looking up the rest from reference TRBV29-1 and TRBJ1-5 gives the full variable domain: SAVISQKPSRDICQRGTSLTIQCQVDSQVTMMFWYRQQPGQSLTLIATANQGSEATYESGFVIDKFPISRPNLTFSTLTVSNMSPEDSSIYLCSVKDTNQPQHFGDGTRLSIL.